The rows below give T cell receptor beta chains drawn from one sample of a study of OX40 agonist ivuxolimab in advanced cancers. TCRdb keeps only in-frame clones here, not all; method: immunoSEQ multiplex PCR. The table shows under 15,000 clones, with 55% to 75% occurring only once. The sample was CD4+ or CD8+ T cells sorted from blood, taken in a trial of the OX40 agonist ivuxolimab. The receptors come from an adult with an advanced solid tumor such as melanoma, head and neck, liver or kidney cancer. The CDR3 runs from the conserved cysteine through the conserved F or W. A D gene is named only where the DNA matches it firmly. Expanded clones are given a class, and other clones once, few, many or no size at all.

j_gene | d_gene | len | abundance | v_gene | CDR3nt | CDR3aa
TRBJ2-7 | . | 15 | . | TRBV6-1 | TGTGCCAGCAGTCCCCTAGGGTGGGACTCCTACGAGCAGTACTTC | CASSPLGWDSYEQYF
TRBJ1-4 | TRBD1 | 18 | . | TRBV6-1 | TGTGCCAGCAGTGAACCGAGACAGGGTTCTGGAACTAATGAAAAACTGTTTTTT | CASSEPRQGSGTNEKLFF
TRBJ1-5 | . | 14 | few | TRBV28 | TGTGCCAGCAGTGAAGCAGGGGGCAATCAGCCCCAGCATTTT | CASSEAGGNQPQHF
TRBJ2-3 | . | 14 | . | TRBV2 | TGTGCCAGCGGCAGGCGTACTAGCACAGATACGCAGTATTTT | CASGRRTSTDTQYF
TRBJ1-5 | . | 13 | . | TRBV28 | TGTGCCAGCAGGAAATTTCAGGGCCAGCCCCAGCATTTT | CASRKFQGQPQHF
TRBJ2-7 | . | 16 | . | TRBV11-2 | TGTGCCAGCAGCTTATCCCTACCGGCGAGCTCCTACGAGCAGTACTTC | CASSLSLPASSYEQYF
TRBJ2-2 | . | 13 | . | TRBV6-4 | TGTGCCAGTTTCGGGGGCGAAACCGGGGAGCTGTTTTTT | CASFGGETGELFF
TRBJ1-4 | . | 14 | . | TRBV30 | TGTGCCTGGACCCCTAAAACTACTAATGAAAAACTGTTTTTT | CAWTPKTTNEKLFF
TRBJ2-2 | TRBD2 | 16 | . | TRBV5-4 | TGTGCCAGCAGCACCTTAGCGGGAGGGCAGATCGGGGAGCTGTTTTTT | CASSTLAGGQIGELFF
TRBJ2-7 | . | 18 | once | TRBV21-1 | TGTGCCAGCAGCAAAGCAAGAAGGCGGGAGGCGAGCTCCTACGAGCAGTACTTC | CASSKARRREASSYEQYF
TRBJ1-5 | . | 15 | . | TRBV28 | TGTGCCAGCAGTTTCTTGCAGGGTGGCAATCAGCCCCAGCATTTT | CASSFLQGGNQPQHF
TRBJ1-3 | . | 13 | . | TRBV29-1 | TGCAGCGTACAGGGACATTCTGGAAACACCATATATTTT | CSVQGHSGNTIYF
TRBJ2-1 | . | 16 | . | TRBV11-1 | TGTGCCAGCAGTCCCCCGGGGGAACCGAGGATCCAGGAGCAGTTCTTC | CASSPPGEPRIQEQFF
TRBJ2-1 | . | 18 | . | TRBV7-9 | TGTGCCAGCAGCTCTCCGGGGATATTATCGGTGACCTACAATGAGCAGTTCTTC | CASSSPGILSVTYNEQFF
TRBJ2-6 | . | 15 | . | TRBV6-5 | TGTGCCAGCAGTTATGCAGGCACTGGGGCCAACGTCCTGACTTTC | CASSYAGTGANVLTF
TRBJ1-1 | . | 11 | . | TRBV6-1 | TGTGCCAGCAGCGGGGGGACTGAAGCTTTCTTT | CASSGGTEAFF
TRBJ2-6 | TRBD1 | 18 | . | TRBV11-2 | TGTGCCAGCAGCTTATGGACAGGTGCCCCTTCTGGGGCCAACGTCCTGACTTTC | CASSLWTGAPSGANVLTF
TRBJ1-1 | . | 10 | . | TRBV30 | TGTGCCTGGGGGACGGGTGAAGCTTTCTTT | CAWGTGEAFF
TRBJ1-5 | . | 16 | . | TRBV19 | TGTGCCAGTAGTATTGGATTGGGGGGCTTAGGGCAGCCCCAGCATTTT | CASSIGLGGLGQPQHF
TRBJ2-5 | . | 13 | . | TRBV2 | TGTGCCAGCAGGTTCGGCCTGGAAGAGACCCAGTACTTC | CASRFGLEETQYF
TRBJ2-2 | . | 14 | . | TRBV6-5 | TGTGCCAGCAGTTACCGGGGAAACACCGGGGAGCTGTTTTTT | CASSYRGNTGELFF
TRBJ2-1 | . | 15 | . | TRBV19 | TGTGCCAGTAGTATAGGATCAAGGTATAACAATGAGCAGTTCTTC | CASSIGSRYNNEQFF
TRBJ2-5 | . | 16 | . | TRBV27 | TGTGCCAGCAGACGGGCACCCGAGAAGATGTGGGAGACCCAGTACTTC | CASRRAPEKMWETQYF
TRBJ2-3 | . | 16 | few | TRBV7-5 | TGTGTCAGAAGCTTAGAGGGGGGTCGGGACACAGATACGCAGTATTTT | CVRSLEGGRDTDTQYF
TRBJ2-3 | . | 14 | large | TRBV7-9 | TGTGCCAGCAGCTTAGGGCCCAACACAGATACGCAGTATTTT | CASSLGPNTDTQYF
TRBJ2-1 | . | 17 | . | TRBV15 | TGTGCCACCAGCAGAGCACCGCACTACACGACCTACAATGAGCAGTTCTTC | CATSRAPHYTTYNEQFF
TRBJ1-4 | . | 14 | . | TRBV7-2 | TGTGCCAGCAGATCCCACCCCGATAATGAAAAACTGTTTTTT | CASRSHPDNEKLFF
TRBJ2-1 | . | 12 | . | TRBV19 | TGTGCCAGTAGGAAAGAAAGCAATGAGCAGTTCTTC | CASRKESNEQFF
TRBJ1-2 | TRBD1 | 14 | . | TRBV4-3 | TGCGCCAGCAAAAGTGAGGGGGCCTTCCATGGCTACACCTTC | CASKSEGAFHGYTF
TRBJ2-7 | TRBD2 | 15 | many | TRBV6-1 | TGTGCCAGCACCAAAACTAGCGGGAGCTCCTACGAGCAGTACTTC | CASTKTSGSSYEQYF
TRBJ2-1 | . | 16 | . | TRBV6-1 | TGTGCCAGCAGTGAAGCTAGCCCTGTACCATACAATGAGCAGTTCTTC | CASSEASPVPYNEQFF
TRBJ2-5 | TRBD1 | 15 | . | TRBV7-9 | TGTGCCAGCAGCTTTCCGGGCAGGGGGCAAGAGACCCAGTACTTC | CASSFPGRGQETQYF
TRBJ1-3 | TRBD1 | 14 | . | TRBV29-1 | TGCAGCGTCGGGACAGCTTCCTCTGGAAACACCATATATTTT | CSVGTASSGNTIYF
TRBJ1-2 | . | 14 | few | TRBV7-6 | TGTGCCAGCAGCCCCCTCGGGGCAGGGGATGGCTACACCTTC | CASSPLGAGDGYTF
TRBJ2-7 | . | 13 | . | TRBV6-1 | TGTGCCAGCAGTCACATGACAGCCACCGAGCAGTACTTC | CASSHMTATEQYF
TRBJ2-1 | . | 15 | once | TRBV7-9 | TGTGCCAGCAGAGGGATAGTAGGACAGCACAATGAGCAGTTCTTC | CASRGIVGQHNEQFF
TRBJ2-5 | . | 14 | . | TRBV11-3 | TGTGCCAGCAGCTCAACAAACGCCCAAGAGACCCAGTACTTC | CASSSTNAQETQYF
TRBJ2-1 | TRBD2 | 17 | few | TRBV27 | TGTGCCAGCAGTCCCGGACTAGCGGGATCGGGGTACAATGAGCAGTTCTTC | CASSPGLAGSGYNEQFF
TRBJ2-7 | . | 11 | . | TRBV19 | TGTGCCAGTAGTATGGGGAGCGAGCAGTACTTC | CASSMGSEQYF
TRBJ2-1 | TRBD2 | 15 | . | TRBV7-6 | TGTGCCAGCAGCTTGGGACTAGCGGGGGTCAATGAGCAGTTCTTC | CASSLGLAGVNEQFF
TRBJ2-1 | . | 16 | . | TRBV27 | TGTGCCAGCAGTTTATTCCGACAGAGCTCCTACAATGAGCAGTTCTTC | CASSLFRQSSYNEQFF
TRBJ2-2 | . | 16 | . | TRBV7-6 | TGTGCCAGCAGCCCCGTCCGGGACCCCGGGGCCGGGGAGCTGTTTTTT | CASSPVRDPGAGELFF
TRBJ2-7 | TRBD2 | 16 | many | TRBV11-2 | TGTGCCAGCAGCCAAGATTCCGCGGGGGGACTGGGAGAGCAGTACTTC | CASSQDSAGGLGEQYF
TRBJ2-3 | TRBD1 | 17 | . | TRBV18 | TGTGCCAGCTCACCAAGGGGCCTACAGGGGGGCACAGATACGCAGTATTTT | CASSPRGLQGGTDTQYF
TRBJ2-3 | TRBD2 | 14 | . | TRBV27 | TGTGCCAGCAGTCCAGGACTAGGGCCAGATACGCAGTATTTT | CASSPGLGPDTQYF
TRBJ2-3 | TRBD2 | 18 | few | TRBV11-2 | TGTGCCAGCAGCACGACAGGGCCGGGACTAGCGCCCACAGATACGCAGTATTTT | CASSTTGPGLAPTDTQYF
TRBJ2-1 | TRBD1 | 14 | . | TRBV6-5 | TGTGCCAGCAGTTATCTCGGACAGGACAATGAGCAGTTCTTC | CASSYLGQDNEQFF
TRBJ2-2 | . | 17 | . | TRBV7-6 | TGTGCCAGCAGCTTAGAATTAGGGCGGCCGAACACCGGGGAGCTGTTTTTT | CASSLELGRPNTGELFF
TRBJ2-5 | . | 13 | few | TRBV27 | TGTGCCAGCAGTTCAAGACAAGAAGAGACCCAGTACTTC | CASSSRQEETQYF
TRBJ1-1 | TRBD1 | 12 | . | TRBV18 | TGTGCCAGCTCATCGACAGGGCCCGAAGCTTTCTTT | CASSSTGPEAFF